The present T cell receptor beta chain was sequenced within a study of T cell responses to AZD1222 COVID-19 vaccine. Study background: Doses given second, at about 4 or about 12 weeks, were pooled.

General study results and limits: Spike as a whole was targeted by vaccine-associated CD4 TCRs, dominant at 160-218 and 743-854. Repertoire collection took place solely once the T cell response had peaked. Most donors were white British and more were female, and clonal diversity was possibly underestimated.

A remark on this clone: Its antigen remains unidentified.

This table comes from immunoSEQ multiplex PCR, and its TCRdb copy is limited to in-frame clones, with some not included. The table records some 130,000 clones, around 90% of them present only once. The CDR3 consists of 14 residues. V was trimmed by 5 bases and J by 1 base, leaving 11 bases between them. Germline-derived CDR1 and CDR2 are SEHNR and FQNEAQ (reference sequence). The chain has TRBV7-9 and TRBJ1-1; a possible D gene is TRBD1 (5 bases). The sequence came from an adult in good health. Sequences were derived from peripheral blood, sampled on day 0 of AZD1222 vaccination. The CDR3 coding sequence is TGTGCCAGCAGCCAGACAGAGACGAACACTGAAGCTTTCTTT. This gives the protein CASSQTETNTEAFF.